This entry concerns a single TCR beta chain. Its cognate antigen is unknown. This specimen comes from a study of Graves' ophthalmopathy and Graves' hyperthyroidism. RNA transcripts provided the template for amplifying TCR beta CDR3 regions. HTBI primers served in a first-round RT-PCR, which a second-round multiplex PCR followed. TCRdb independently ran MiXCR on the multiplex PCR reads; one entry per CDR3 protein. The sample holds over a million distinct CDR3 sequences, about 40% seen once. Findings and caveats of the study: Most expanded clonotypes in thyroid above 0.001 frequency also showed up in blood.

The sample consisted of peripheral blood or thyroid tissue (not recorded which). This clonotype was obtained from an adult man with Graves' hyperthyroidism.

The CDR3 DNA reads TGCAGCGTCATTAGGGACGCCCGCTCTGGGGCCAACGTCCTGACTTTC. Protein: CSVIRDARSGANVLTF. The chain couples TRBV29-1 to TRBJ2-6; D tentatively fits TRBD1 or TRBD2 (5 bases each). The germline V gene has CDR1 SQVTM and CDR2 ANQGSEA. Trimming stripped 6 bases from V and 0 bases from J, with 15 bases between. The CDR3 is 16 amino acids.